These 9 T cell receptor beta chains came from one sample sequenced in a study of blood T cell repertoires in COVID-19. Data came from immunoSEQ multiplex PCR; TCRdb stores just in-frame clones and leaves some out. The sample consists of 150,000 to 170,000 clones, 91% of them appearing once. The sequencing sample was made of peripheral blood. These receptors came from a man aged 50 to 60 with acute or convalescent COVID-19.

The chain joins TRBV24-1 to TRBJ1-3; D is possibly TRBD1 (5 bases). CDR1 and CDR2 (germline): KGHDR, SFDVKD. This CDR3 spans 13 amino acids. V lost 3 bases to trimming and J lost 8 bases, with 10 bases between them. CDR3 nucleotides: TGTGCCACCAGTGATAGGAGGGGTGACACCATATATTTT. This encodes CATSDRRGDTIYF.

The chain uses TRBV9 and TRBJ1-5; no definite D call. V was trimmed by 0 bases and J by 5 bases, leaving 6 bases between them. There are 13 residues in the CDR3. Germline assignment: CDR1 SGDLS and CDR2 YYNGEE. The CDR3 region has the DNA TGTGCCAGCAGCGTAGGTCCCGATCAGCCCCAGCATTTT. Protein product: CASSVGPDQPQHF.

The chain combines TRBV5-4 with TRBJ2-2; D not certain. This CDR3 has 12 amino acids. V dropped 1 base and J dropped 7 bases, with 5 bases sitting between them. Looked up from germline, CDR1 is SGHNT and CDR2 is YYREEE (reference sequence). CDR3 coding DNA: TGTGCCAGCAGCTTGCTTATCGGGGAGCTGTTTTTT. It is translated as CASSLLIGELFF.

This clone has just one count. This rearrangement joins TRBV5-4 to TRBJ2-2; 7 bases fit TRBD2. The CDR3 is made up of 16 amino acids. The trim removed 0 bases at V and 4 bases at J, leaving 6 bases unmatched. Germline CDR1 reads SGHNT; CDR2 reads YYREEE (reference sequence). The CDR3 protein is CASSLALTSVTGELFF. The CDR3 DNA reads TGTGCCAGCAGCTTGGCGCTTACTAGCGTCACCGGGGAGCTGTTTTTT.

The chain combines TRBV11-2 with TRBJ2-5; 13 bases agree with TRBD2. Germline CDR1 reads SGHAT; CDR2 reads FQNNGV. CDR3 size: 17 residues. J gave up 3 bases and V 4 bases, and 8 bases lay outside the gene matches. Here the CDR3 DNA reads TGTGCCAGCAGCTCAAGAGGGACTAGCGGGAAGAAAGAGACCCAGTACTTC. Its protein product is CASSSRGTSGKKETQYF.

The chain is built from TRBV18 and TRBJ2-7; possibly TRBD1 for D (6 bases). The CDR3 consists of 14 residues. Deletions cut 4 bases from V and 0 bases from J, with 10 bases between. The germline CDR1 and CDR2 sequences are KGHSH and LQKENI. The CDR3 sequence: CASSRLQGSYEQYF. The CDR3 nucleotides are TGTGCCAGCTCACGCCTACAGGGCTCCTACGAGCAGTACTTC.

In its sample, this clone was seen a few times. The chain couples TRBV30 to TRBJ1-2; D is possibly TRBD1 (6 bases). V lost 4 bases and J 8 bases, leaving 23 bases between the germline ends. The germline V gene has CDR1 GTSNPN and CDR2 SVGIG (reference sequence). The CDR3 runs 15 residues. The CDR3 loop reads CAWTKTTGTSGGYTF. The CDR3 DNA reads as TGTGCCTGGACTAAAACGACAGGAACCTCTGGGGGCTACACCTTC.

The chain couples TRBV4-1 to TRBJ1-2; D call uncertain. CDR3 length: 14 residues. Germline V lookup: CDR1 MGHRA, CDR2 YSYEKL. Trimming pared 0 bases from V and 2 bases from J, leaving 7 bases between. CDR3 sequence (DNA): TGCGCCAGCAGCCAAGAAAATAGCAACTATGGCTACACCTTC. This sequence encodes CASSQENSNYGYTF.

The genes are TRBV5-1 and TRBJ2-6; D ambiguous. V lost 0 bases and J 3 bases, leaving 7 bases between the germline ends. CDR3 size: 15 residues. Germline lookup yields CDR1 SGHRS and CDR2 YFSETQ. The CDR3 DNA is TGCGCCAGCAGCTTGGAGGCGGTTGGGGCCAACGTCCTGACTTTC. As protein: CASSLEAVGANVLTF.